Below, 5 T cell receptor beta chains from the same sample are listed, as sequenced in a study of cytomegalovirus exposure and HLA in healthy donors. PCR involved 60 Vbeta and 13 Jbeta primers. Sequencing was performed with immunoSEQ multiplex PCR; in TCRdb, only in-frame clones are kept and a portion is missing. The sample gives over 150,000 clones, approximately 77% of which show up once; 7.4% is in the top ten. The sample comprised PBMCs. All receptors derive from a male donor in good health and CMV-seropositive.

This clone was found a few times. V usage is TRBV4-1 and J usage is TRBJ1-1; D possibly corresponds to TRBD1 (6 bases). Deletions cut 1 base from V and 6 bases from J, with 21 bases between. Germline CDR1 and CDR2: MGHRA and YSYEKL. The length of the CDR3 is 17 residues. CDR3 residues: CASSQAQTGGHRSEAFF. In DNA form, the CDR3 reads TGCGCCAGCAGCCAAGCGCAAACTGGGGGACATAGGTCTGAAGCTTTCTTT.

The chain recombines TRBV7-2 with TRBJ2-7; TRBD2 might be the D (5 bases). Germline-derived CDR1 and CDR2 are SGHTA and FQGNSA. This CDR3 comprises 14 residues. V was pared by 6 bases and J by 3 bases, with 15 bases between. The CDR3 DNA reads TGTGCCAGCAGGGTCTCTTCGGGGAACTACGAGCAGTACTTC. Protein sequence: CASRVSSGNYEQYF. Full variable domain (missing parts from reference TRBV7-2 and TRBJ2-7): GAGVSQSPSNKVTEKGKDVELRCDPISGHTALYWYRQSLGQGLEFLIYFQGNSAPDKSGLPSDRFSAERTGGSVSTLTIQRTQQEDSAVYLCASRVSSGNYEQYFGPGTRLTVT.

This clone came up a few times. The chain is built from TRBV5-6 and TRBJ1-1; D perhaps matches TRBD1 (6 bases). V was trimmed by 0 bases and J by 0 bases, leaving 15 bases between them. The germline V gene has CDR1 SGHDT and CDR2 YYEEEE. This CDR3 spans 17 amino acids. Here the CDR3 DNA reads TGTGCCAGCAGCTTGGGACTATCCAGGGGAATGAACACTGAAGCTTTCTTT. Residues: CASSLGLSRGMNTEAFF.

CDR3 sequence reads: CASGFSDRSTDTQYF. As DNA, the CDR3 is TGTGCTAGTGGTTTTAGTGACAGGTCGACAGATACGCAGTATTTT. The chain employs TRBV12-5 and TRBJ2-3; D is perhaps TRBD1 (6 bases). Trimming removed 3 bases from V and 3 bases from J, with 13 bases in between. The CDR3 has 15 amino acids. Germline values: CDR1 LGHNT, CDR2 FRNRAP.

J is TRBJ2-1 and V is TRBV7-2; 9 nucleotides agree with TRBD2. The CDR3 sequence is 16 residues long. V gave up 1 base and J gave up 3 bases; unmatched junction bases: 4. Germline CDR1 is SGHTA and CDR2 is FQGNSA. The CDR3 is CASSLGEAGGYNEQFF. CDR3 nucleotides: TGTGCCAGCAGCTTAGGTGAAGCGGGGGGCTACAATGAGCAGTTCTTC.